This T cell receptor (beta chain) was recorded in a study of vaccination and CD4 T cells after COVID-19. Across the study: Nasal swab PCR detected SARS-CoV-2 in convalescent patients; fewer than ten had mild disease, one severe. Findings of the study overall: Although the median of SARS-CoV-2-reactive clonotypes rose from roughly 21 to 40, the change was not significant. Convalescent patients' clones that were vaccine-specific were spike mono-reactive in 304 of 307 cases.

TCRdb reprocessed the PCR reads via MiXCR and lists one record per CDR3 protein. The sample contains fewer than 20,000 distinct CDR3 sequences, approximately 60% of which appear only once. V trimming: 5 bases; J trimming: 1 base; junction bases outside the gene matches: 3. Per the germline V gene, CDR1 is SGHAT and CDR2 is FQDESV (reference sequence). The CDR3 spans 15 residues. A single count supports this clonotype. Its antigen remains unknown. This chain uses TRBV11-1 with TRBJ2-5; 11 bases agree with TRBD2. The sample in question was CD4+ T cells from blood, obtained after SARS-CoV-2 vaccination. The origin of this receptor is a human donor who had recovered from COVID-19. CDR3 protein: CASSRGTSGQETQYF. The CDR3 nucleotides read TGTGCCAGCAGCAGGGGGACTAGCGGCCAAGAGACCCAGTACTTC.